This T cell receptor beta chain was identified during a study of blood T cell repertoires in COVID-19. The CDR3 has 16 residues. Germline trimming cut 6 bases from V and 2 bases from J; bases unmatched to any gene: 10. In germline, CDR1 is MDHEN, CDR2 SYDVKM. Measured with immunoSEQ multiplex PCR; TCRdb has only the in-frame clones, and not every one. This sample yields roughly 32,000 clones, of which over 80% are seen a single time; approximately 9.8% belongs to the top ten. Sequencing was carried out using peripheral blood. The TCR comes from a human donor with active COVID-19. The donor label of this sample is uncertain. The rearrangement uses TRBV28 and TRBJ1-5; 7 positions match TRBD1. CDR3 residues: CASRDRSRGGNQPQHF. CDR3 nucleotides: TGTGCCAGCAGGGACAGGTCCCGCGGAGGCAATCAGCCCCAGCATTTT.